The sequence of this T cell receptor (beta chain) was determined in a study of blood T cell repertoires in COVID-19. The wider study: Samples representing acute and convalescent COVID-19 were sourced from the United States, Italy and Spain.

This table comes from immunoSEQ multiplex PCR, and its TCRdb copy is limited to in-frame clones, with some not included. The sample carries 470,000 or so clones, 70% to 90% recorded once. Trimming took off 2 bases at V and 2 bases at J, with 12 bases between the two ends. The CDR3 extends over 15 amino acids. CDR1 is KGHSH, CDR2 LQKENI, per germline. This TCR derives from a human donor in a cohort sampled during active COVID-19. Sequences were obtained from peripheral blood. V usage is TRBV18 and J usage is TRBJ1-1; D is uncertain. The CDR3 loop reads CASSPIITVNTEAFF. CDR3 DNA: TGTGCCAGCTCACCAATCATAACGGTAAACACTGAAGCTTTCTTT.